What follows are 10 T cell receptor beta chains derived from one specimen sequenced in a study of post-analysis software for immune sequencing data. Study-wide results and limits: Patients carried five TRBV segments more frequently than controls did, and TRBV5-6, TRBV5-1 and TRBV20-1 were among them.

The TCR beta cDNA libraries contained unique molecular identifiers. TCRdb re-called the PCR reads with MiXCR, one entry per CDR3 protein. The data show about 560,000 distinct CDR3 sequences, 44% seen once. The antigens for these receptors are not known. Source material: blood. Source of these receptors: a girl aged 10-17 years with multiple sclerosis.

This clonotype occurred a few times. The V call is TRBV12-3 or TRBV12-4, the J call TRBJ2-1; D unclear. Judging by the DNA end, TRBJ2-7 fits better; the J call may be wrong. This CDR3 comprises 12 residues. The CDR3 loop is CASSGRFKEQYF. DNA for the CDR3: TGTGCCAGCAGCGGACGGTTTAAAGAGCAGTACTTC.

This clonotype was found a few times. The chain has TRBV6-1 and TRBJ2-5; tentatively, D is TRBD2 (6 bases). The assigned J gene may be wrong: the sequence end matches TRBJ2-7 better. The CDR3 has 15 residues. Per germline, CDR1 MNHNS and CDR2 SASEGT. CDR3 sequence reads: CASSATGLRLSEQYF. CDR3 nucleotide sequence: TGTGCCAGCTCCGCGACGGGACTCCGTCTGTCCGAGCAGTACTTC.

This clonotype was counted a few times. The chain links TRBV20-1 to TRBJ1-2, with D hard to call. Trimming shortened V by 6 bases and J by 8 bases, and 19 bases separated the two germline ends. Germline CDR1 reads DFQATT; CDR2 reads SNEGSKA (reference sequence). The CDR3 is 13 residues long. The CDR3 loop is CSASQHAGRGYTF. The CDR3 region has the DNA TGCAGTGCCTCTCAGCACGCGGGTAGAGGCTACACCTTC.

CDR3 sequence (DNA): TGCGCCAGCAGCCAGTCAACATTGGCCCAGCAGCCCCAGCATTTT. Protein sequence: CASSQSTLAQQPQHF. The rearrangement links TRBV4-1 to TRBJ1-5, with D uncertain. Trimming left V 3 bases short and J 7 bases short, with 16 bases between. The germline CDR1 and CDR2 sequences are MGHRA and YSYEKL. The CDR3 is 15 residues long.

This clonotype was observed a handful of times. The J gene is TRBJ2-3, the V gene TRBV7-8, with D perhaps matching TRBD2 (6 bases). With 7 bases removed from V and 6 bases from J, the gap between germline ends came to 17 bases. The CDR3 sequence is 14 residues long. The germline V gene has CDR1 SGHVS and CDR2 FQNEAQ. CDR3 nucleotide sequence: TGTGCCAGCACCCCCGGGCGGGGTAGGGATACGCAGTATTTT. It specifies CASTPGRGRDTQYF.

The CDR3 spells CASSFLDRDNSPLHF. CDR3 sequence (DNA): TGTGCCAGCAGCTTTCTGGACAGGGATAATTCACCCCTCCACTTT. V gene TRBV7-2 combines with J gene TRBJ1-6, with 8 bases that match TRBD1. The CDR3 has 15 residues. The J segment lost 5 bases and the V segment lost 3 bases, leaving 3 bases of the junction unmatched. Germline CDR1 is SGHTA and CDR2 is FQGNSA.

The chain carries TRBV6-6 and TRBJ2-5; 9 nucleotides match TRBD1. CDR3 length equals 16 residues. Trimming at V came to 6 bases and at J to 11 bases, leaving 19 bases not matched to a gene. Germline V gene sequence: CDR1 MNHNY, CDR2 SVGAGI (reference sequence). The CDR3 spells CASRLRDRVSQWGQYF. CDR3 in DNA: TGTGCCAGCAGGCTTCGGGACAGGGTGTCTCAGTGGGGGCAGTACTTC.

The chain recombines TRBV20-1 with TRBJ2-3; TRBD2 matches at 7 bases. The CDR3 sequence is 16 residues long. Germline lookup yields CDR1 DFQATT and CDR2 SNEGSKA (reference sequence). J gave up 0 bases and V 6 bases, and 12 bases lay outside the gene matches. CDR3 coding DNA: TGCAGTGCGGGGGGGGACCGCGGGGCTAGCACAGATACGCAGTATTTT. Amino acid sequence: CSAGGDRGASTDTQYF.

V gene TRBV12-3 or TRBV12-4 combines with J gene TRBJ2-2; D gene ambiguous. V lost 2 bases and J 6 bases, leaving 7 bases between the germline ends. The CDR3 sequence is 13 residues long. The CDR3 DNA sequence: TGTGCCAGCAGTTTACAGGTCGCCGGGGAGCTGTTTTTT. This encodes CASSLQVAGELFF.

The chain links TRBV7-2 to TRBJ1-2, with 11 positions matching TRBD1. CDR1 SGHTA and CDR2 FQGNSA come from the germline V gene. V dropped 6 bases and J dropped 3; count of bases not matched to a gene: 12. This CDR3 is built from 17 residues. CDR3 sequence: CASSHNSGTGGHYGYTF. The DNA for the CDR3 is TGTGCCAGCAGTCACAATTCCGGGACAGGGGGACACTATGGCTACACCTTC.